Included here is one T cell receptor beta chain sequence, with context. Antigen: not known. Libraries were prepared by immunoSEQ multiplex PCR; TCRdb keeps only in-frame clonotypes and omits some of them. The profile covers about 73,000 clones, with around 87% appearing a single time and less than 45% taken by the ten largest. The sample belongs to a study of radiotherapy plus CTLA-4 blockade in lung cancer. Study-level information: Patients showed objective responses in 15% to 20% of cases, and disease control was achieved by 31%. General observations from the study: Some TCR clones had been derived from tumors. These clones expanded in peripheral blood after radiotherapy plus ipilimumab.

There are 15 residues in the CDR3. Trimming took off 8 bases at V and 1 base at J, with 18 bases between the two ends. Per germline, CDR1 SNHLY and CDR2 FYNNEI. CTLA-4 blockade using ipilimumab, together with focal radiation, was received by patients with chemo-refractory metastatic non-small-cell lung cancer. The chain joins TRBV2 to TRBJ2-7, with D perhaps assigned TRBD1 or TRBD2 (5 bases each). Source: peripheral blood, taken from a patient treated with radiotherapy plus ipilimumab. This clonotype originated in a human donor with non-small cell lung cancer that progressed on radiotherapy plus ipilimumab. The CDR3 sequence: CASANAGTLSYEQYV. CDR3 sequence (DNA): TGTGCCAGCGCCAACGCAGGGACCCTTTCCTACGAGCAGTACGTC.